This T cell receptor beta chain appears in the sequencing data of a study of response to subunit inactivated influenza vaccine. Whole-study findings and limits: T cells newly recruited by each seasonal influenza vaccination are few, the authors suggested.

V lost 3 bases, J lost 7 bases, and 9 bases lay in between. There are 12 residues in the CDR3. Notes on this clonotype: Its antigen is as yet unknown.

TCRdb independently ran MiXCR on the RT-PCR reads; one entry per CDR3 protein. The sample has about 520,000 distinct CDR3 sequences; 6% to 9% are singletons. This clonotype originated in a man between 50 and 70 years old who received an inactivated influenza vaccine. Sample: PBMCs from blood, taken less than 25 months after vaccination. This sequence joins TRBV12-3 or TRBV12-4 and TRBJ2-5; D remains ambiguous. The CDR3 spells CASSLARVTQYF. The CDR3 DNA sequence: TGTGCCAGCAGTTTGGCGCGAGTGACCCAGTACTTC.